This T cell receptor (beta chain) derives from a study of cytomegalovirus exposure and HLA in healthy donors. Study observations and caveats: Reports indicate that TCR beta sequences accurately predicted the HLA-A and HLA-B alleles of most subjects. Listed as cytomegalovirus-associated were over 150 TCR beta chains.

Both 60 Vbeta primers and 13 Jbeta primers went into the PCR. Generated by immunoSEQ multiplex PCR, the TCRdb table keeps only in-frame clones and is missing some. The table has fewer than 200,000 clones, 80% to 90% seen once; the top ten hold about 2.5%. Note on this clone: The antigen is unknown.

These donors, healthy bone marrow donors, were studied. Sample: PBMCs. This receptor was obtained from a man between 25 and 39 years old in good health and CMV-seropositive.

CDR3 sequence: CASSPSQGFAGELFF. In DNA, the CDR3 is TGTGCCAGCTCACCCAGCCAGGGGTTTGCCGGGGAGCTGTTTTTT. The chain couples TRBV18 to TRBJ2-2; maybe TRBD1 (6 bases). Trimming left V 3 bases short and J 6 bases short, with 14 bases between. The CDR3 is 15 residues long. Germline CDR1 is KGHSH and CDR2 is LQKENI.